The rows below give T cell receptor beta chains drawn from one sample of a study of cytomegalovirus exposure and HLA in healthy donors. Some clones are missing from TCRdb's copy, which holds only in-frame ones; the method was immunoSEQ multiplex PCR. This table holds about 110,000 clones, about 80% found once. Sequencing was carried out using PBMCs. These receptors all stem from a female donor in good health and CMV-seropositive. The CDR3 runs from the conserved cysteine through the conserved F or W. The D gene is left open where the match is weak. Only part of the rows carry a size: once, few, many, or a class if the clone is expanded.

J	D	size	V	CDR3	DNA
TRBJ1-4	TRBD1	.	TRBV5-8	CASSQRTGGSWEKLFF	TGTGCCAGCAGCCAACGGACAGGGGGCAGTTGGGAAAAACTGTTTTTT
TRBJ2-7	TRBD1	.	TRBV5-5	CASSTGTGLSSYEQYF	TGTGCCAGCAGCACCGGGACAGGGCTTAGCTCCTACGAGCAGTACTTC
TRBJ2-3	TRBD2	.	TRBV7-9	CASSLRGRGRASTDTQYF	TGTGCCAGCAGCTTGCGGGGGCGCGGGAGGGCTAGCACAGATACGCAGTATTTT
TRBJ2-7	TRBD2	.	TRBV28	CASSPPAGVYEQYF	TGTGCCAGCAGTCCCCCTGCGGGAGTTTACGAGCAGTACTTC
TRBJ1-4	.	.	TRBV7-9	CASSLSQATNEKLFF	TGTGCCAGCAGCTTAAGCCAGGCCACTAATGAAAAACTGTTTTTT
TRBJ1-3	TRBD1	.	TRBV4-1	CASSHGDRGRSRGNTIYF	TGCGCCAGCAGCCATGGGGACAGGGGGCGCTCTCGAGGAAACACCATATATTTT
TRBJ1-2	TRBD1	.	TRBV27	CASRMGQGYDYGYTF	TGTGCCAGCAGGATGGGACAGGGATACGACTATGGCTACACCTTC
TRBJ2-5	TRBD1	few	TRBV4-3	CASSRTGQETQYF	TGCGCCAGCAGCCGGACAGGACAAGAGACCCAGTACTTC
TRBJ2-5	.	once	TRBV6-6	CASSSPDRPRGETQYF	TGTGCCAGCAGTTCCCCCGACAGGCCCCGAGGGGAGACCCAGTACTTC
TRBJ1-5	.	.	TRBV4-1	CASSSPGLRNQPQHF	TGCGCCAGCAGCTCCCCAGGGCTCAGGAATCAGCCCCAGCATTTT
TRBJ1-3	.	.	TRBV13	CASSFGGNTIYF	TGTGCCAGCAGCTTCGGTGGAAACACCATATATTTT
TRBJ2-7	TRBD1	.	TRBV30	CASGSGQVSYEQYF	TGTGCCTCTGGGTCGGGACAGGTATCCTACGAGCAGTACTTC
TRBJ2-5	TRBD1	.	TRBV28	CASSPGTAKQETQYF	TGTGCCAGCAGCCCTGGGACAGCTAAACAAGAGACCCAGTACTTC
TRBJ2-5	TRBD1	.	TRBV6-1	CASSEIHLVPGQGQETQYF	TGTGCCAGCAGTGAAATCCATCTGGTCCCGGGACAGGGGCAAGAGACCCAGTACTTC
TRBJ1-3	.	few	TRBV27	CASRGLNSGNTIYF	TGTGCCAGCAGAGGACTGAACTCTGGAAACACCATATATTTT
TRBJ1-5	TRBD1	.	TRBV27	CASGDRGQPQHF	TGTGCCAGCGGAGACAGGGGTCAGCCCCAGCATTTT
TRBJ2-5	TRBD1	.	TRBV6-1	CASSERDRSTETQYF	TGTGCCAGCAGTGAGCGGGACAGGAGTACAGAGACCCAGTACTTC
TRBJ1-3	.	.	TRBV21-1	CASSSGARGPGNTIYF	TGTGCCAGCAGCTCAGGCGCGAGGGGGCCCGGAAACACCATATATTTT
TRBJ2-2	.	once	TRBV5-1	CASSLAVRVSTGELFF	TGCGCCAGCAGCTTGGCCGTTCGGGTGTCCACCGGGGAGCTGTTTTTT
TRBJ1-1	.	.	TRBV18	CASSPRDTEAFF	TGTGCCAGCTCACCACGCGACACTGAAGCTTTCTTT
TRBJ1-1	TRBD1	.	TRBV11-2	CASSWGTATNTEAFF	TGTGCCAGCAGCTGGGGGACAGCTACGAACACTGAAGCTTTCTTT
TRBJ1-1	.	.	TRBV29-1	CSGKRMNTEAFF	TGCAGCGGTAAGCGGATGAACACTGAAGCTTTCTTT
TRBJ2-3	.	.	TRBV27	CASSFLDFFTDTQYF	TGTGCCAGCAGTTTCTTGGACTTCTTCACAGATACGCAGTATTTT
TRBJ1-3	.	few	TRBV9	CASSVGVFSGNTIYF	TGTGCCAGCAGCGTAGGAGTTTTTTCTGGAAACACCATATATTTT
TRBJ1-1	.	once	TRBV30	CASQGFTEAFF	TGTGCCTCTCAGGGTTTTACTGAAGCTTTCTTT
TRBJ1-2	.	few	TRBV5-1	CASSLIDSNYGYTF	TGCGCCAGCAGCTTGATAGACAGTAACTATGGCTACACCTTC
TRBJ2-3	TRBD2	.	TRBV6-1	CASSEALAGGGTDTQYF	TGTGCCAGCAGTGAAGCCTTAGCGGGGGGAGGCACAGATACGCAGTATTTT
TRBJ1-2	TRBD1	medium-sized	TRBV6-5	CASSYRGTGGGYTF	TGTGCCAGCTCTTACCGGGGGACAGGTGGAGGCTACACCTTC
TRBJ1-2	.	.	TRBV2	CASSDRDYGYTF	TGTGCCAGCAGTGACAGGGACTATGGCTACACCTTC
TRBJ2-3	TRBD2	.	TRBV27	CASSPSKRGGTDTQYF	TGTGCCAGCAGCCCCTCCAAGCGGGGGGGCACAGATACGCAGTATTTT
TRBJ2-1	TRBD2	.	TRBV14	CASSQPTSGRTNEQFF	TGTGCCAGCAGCCAACCTACTAGCGGGAGGACCAATGAGCAGTTCTTC
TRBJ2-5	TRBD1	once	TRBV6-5	CASSSSGTGIQETQYF	TGTGCCAGCAGTTCCTCCGGGACAGGCATACAAGAGACCCAGTACTTC
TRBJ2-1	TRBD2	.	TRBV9	CASSVSLADYNEQFF	TGTGCCAGCAGCGTGAGTCTAGCGGATTACAATGAGCAGTTCTTC
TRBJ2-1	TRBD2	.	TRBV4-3	CASSQDPTGLLYNEQFF	TGCGCCAGCAGCCAAGATCCCACGGGACTATTATACAATGAGCAGTTCTTC
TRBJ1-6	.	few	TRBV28	CASSPRDGSGSPLHF	TGTGCCAGCAGTCCCCGGGACGGGAGTGGTTCACCCCTCCACTTT
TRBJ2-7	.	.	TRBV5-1	CASSLRRGGTQWGYEQYF	TGCGCCAGCAGCCTAAGAAGGGGTGGGACTCAGTGGGGTTACGAGCAGTACTTC
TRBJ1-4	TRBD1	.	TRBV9	CASSPPVRDSSLTNEKLFF	TGTGCCAGCAGCCCCCCCGTCCGGGACAGTTCATTAACTAATGAAAAACTGTTTTTT
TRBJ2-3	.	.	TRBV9	CASNRELGTDTQYF	TGTGCCAGCAATCGGGAGCTTGGCACAGATACGCAGTATTTT
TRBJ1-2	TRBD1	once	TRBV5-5	CASSLRQGFSDGYTF	TGTGCCAGCAGCCTAAGACAGGGATTCTCCGATGGCTACACCTTC
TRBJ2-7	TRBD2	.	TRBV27	CASSLRGDRKQYF	TGTGCCAGCAGTTTACGGGGGGACCGGAAGCAGTACTTC
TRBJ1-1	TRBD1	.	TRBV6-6	CASSDRVGTEAFF	TGTGCCAGCAGTGACAGGGTCGGGACTGAAGCTTTCTTT
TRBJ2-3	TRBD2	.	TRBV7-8	CASSLRGGSSGGAFKNSDTQYF	TGTGCCAGCAGCTTAAGGGGAGGGTCTAGCGGGGGGGCTTTCAAAAACTCAGATACGCAGTATTTT
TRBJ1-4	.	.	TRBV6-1	CASSEYQGTNEKLFF	TGTGCCAGCAGTGAATACCAGGGAACTAATGAAAAACTGTTTTTT
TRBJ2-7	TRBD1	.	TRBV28	CASSPLGQGGHEQYF	TGTGCCAGCAGTCCACTAGGACAGGGGGGGCACGAGCAGTACTTC
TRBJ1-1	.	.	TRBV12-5	CASGPGNTEAFF	TGTGCTAGTGGCCCGGGGAACACTGAAGCTTTCTTT
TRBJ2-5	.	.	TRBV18	CASSLRRQQETQYF	TGTGCCAGCTCCCTAAGGCGACAGCAAGAGACCCAGTACTTC
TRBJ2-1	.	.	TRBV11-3	CASSLAGAYNEQFF	TGTGCCAGCAGCTTGGCAGGGGCCTACAATGAGCAGTTCTTC
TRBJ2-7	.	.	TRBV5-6	CASSFAAESYEQYF	TGTGCCAGCAGCTTCGCTGCGGAGTCCTACGAGCAGTACTTC
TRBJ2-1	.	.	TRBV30	CALVRTPEWNEQFF	TGTGCCTTGGTACGGACTCCGGAGTGGAATGAGCAGTTCTTC
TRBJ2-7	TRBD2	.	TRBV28	CASSSGTSYYEQYF	TGTGCCAGCAGTTCCGGGACTAGTTACTACGAGCAGTACTTC
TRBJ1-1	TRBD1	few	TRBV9	CASSDAIRQGSTEAFF	TGTGCCAGCAGCGACGCCATCCGACAGGGGAGCACTGAAGCTTTCTTT
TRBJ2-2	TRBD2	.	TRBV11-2	CASSLLAGDTGELFF	TGTGCCAGCAGCTTACTAGCGGGGGATACCGGGGAGCTGTTTTTT
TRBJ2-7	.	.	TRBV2	CASSRNWDNYEQYF	TGTGCCAGCAGTCGTAATTGGGACAACTACGAGCAGTACTTC
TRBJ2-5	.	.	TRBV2	CASSESPVQAETQYF	TGTGCCAGCAGTGAATCCCCGGTACAGGCGGAGACCCAGTACTTC